Listed here are 8 T cell receptor beta chains from one sample, sequenced in a study of blood T cell repertoires in COVID-19. This table comes from immunoSEQ multiplex PCR, and its TCRdb copy is limited to in-frame clones, with some not included. This table holds about 250,000 clones, just under 85% found once. The sequenced sample was peripheral blood. Receptors originate from a man aged 80 or over with acute or convalescent COVID-19.

The rearrangement joins TRBV11-2 to TRBJ2-1, with D perhaps matching TRBD2 (6 bases). V was trimmed by 1 base and J by 6 bases, leaving 13 bases between them. The CDR3 is 15 residues long. Germline CDR1 is SGHAT and CDR2 is FQNNGV. This chain's CDR3 is CASSLVIGGINEQFF. The DNA of the CDR3 is TGTGCCAGCAGCTTAGTTATCGGGGGTATCAATGAGCAGTTCTTC.

The chain recombines TRBV5-1 with TRBJ1-6; D remains ambiguous. This CDR3 spans 15 amino acids. CDR1 SGHRS and CDR2 YFSETQ come from the germline V gene. V was cut by 0 bases and J by 7 bases, with 11 bases left in between. The chain's CDR3 is CASSLELGRNSPLHF. The CDR3, as DNA: TGCGCCAGCAGCTTGGAACTGGGCCGGAATTCACCCCTCCACTTT.

V and J are TRBV6-5 and TRBJ1-2; D ambiguous. Trimming took off 5 bases at V and 4 bases at J, with 11 bases between the two ends. The germline V gene encodes CDR1 MNHEY and CDR2 SVGAGI. The length of the CDR3 is 13 residues. CDR3 loop: CASSRTAVYGYTF. The CDR3 DNA reads as TGTGCCAGCAGTCGAACAGCGGTCTATGGCTACACCTTC.

The chain is built from TRBV30 and TRBJ1-6; D ambiguous. Trimming pared 1 base from V and 5 bases from J, leaving 12 bases between. CDR1 and CDR2 from the germline V gene are GTSNPN and SVGIG (reference sequence). The CDR3 totals 15 residues. The CDR3 region has the DNA TGTGCCTGGAGTGGATATCTATATAATAATTCACCCCTCCACTTT. This codes for CAWSGYLYNNSPLHF.

The chain combines TRBV30 with TRBJ1-3; TRBD1 is a possible D gene (5 bases). The CDR3 covers 15 residues. CDR1 is GTSNPN and CDR2 is SVGIG in the germline V gene (reference sequence). V was shortened by 1 base and J by 3 bases, with 13 bases between the two germline ends. The CDR3 here is CAWSDSRGLGNTIYF. The CDR3 bases are TGTGCCTGGAGTGACTCGAGGGGACTTGGAAACACCATATATTTT.

The chain is built from TRBV18 and TRBJ2-2; 8 bases agree with TRBD2. This CDR3 region has 17 residues. Germline-derived CDR1 and CDR2 are KGHSH and LQKENI. The ends lost 0 bases at V and 4 bases at J; junction bases unmatched: 7. The CDR3 DNA follows: TGTGCCAGCTCACCACCGTCAGCGGGGGTGGTCACCGGGGAGCTGTTTTTT. Residues: CASSPPSAGVVTGELFF.

The chain recombines TRBV24-1 with TRBJ2-1; D is unresolved. Germline loops: CDR1 KGHDR, CDR2 SFDVKD. Trimming removed 5 bases from V and 5 bases from J, with 12 bases in between. CDR3 size: 14 residues. The CDR3: CATSAPLSHNEQFF. In DNA, the CDR3 is TGTGCCACCAGTGCCCCCTTGTCCCACAATGAGCAGTTCTTC.

This clone was observed a few times. The chain couples TRBV5-4 to TRBJ2-1; 13 bases are a match to TRBD2. The germline gives CDR1 SGHNT, CDR2 YYREEE (reference sequence). With V trimmed by 4 bases and J by 7 bases, 5 bases remained unmatched. This CDR3 has 15 residues. The CDR3 sequence is CASSPTSGRANEQFF. The CDR3 region has the DNA TGTGCCAGCAGCCCCACTAGCGGGAGGGCTAATGAGCAGTTCTTC.